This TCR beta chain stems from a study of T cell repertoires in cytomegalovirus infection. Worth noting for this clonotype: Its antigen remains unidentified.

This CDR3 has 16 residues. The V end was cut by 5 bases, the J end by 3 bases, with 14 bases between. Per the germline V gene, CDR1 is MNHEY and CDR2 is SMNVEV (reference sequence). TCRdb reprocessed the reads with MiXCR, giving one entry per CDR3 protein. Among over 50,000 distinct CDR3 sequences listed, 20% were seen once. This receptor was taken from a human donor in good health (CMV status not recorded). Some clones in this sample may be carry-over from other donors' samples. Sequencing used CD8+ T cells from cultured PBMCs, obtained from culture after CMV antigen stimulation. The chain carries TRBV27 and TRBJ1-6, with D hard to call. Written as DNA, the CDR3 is TGTGCCAGCAGTACCGAGGACCCCGTCTATAATTCACCCCTCCACTTT. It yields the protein CASSTEDPVYNSPLHF.